This T cell receptor (beta chain) was found in a study of blood T cell repertoires in COVID-19. The overall study: Samples of COVID-19 (acute and convalescent) were obtained from the United States, Italy and Spain. The cDNA or gDNA used as material had been derived from T cells, B-cell-depleted T cells, or PBMCs.

Germline trimming cut 4 bases from V and 4 bases from J; bases unmatched to any gene: 8. In germline, CDR1 is SGHDT, CDR2 YYEEEE. The CDR3 loop spans 16 amino acids. Per the original data handling: Estimated nucleated cell counts came from reference gene primer amplification. Data came from immunoSEQ multiplex PCR; TCRdb stores just in-frame clones and leaves some out. For V, J and clone size, that table is used; D and trimming come from the DNA. The table has 60,000 to 65,000 clones, more than 65% seen once. Sequenced material: peripheral blood. The gene calls are TRBV5-6 and TRBJ1-6, with 7 bases identical to TRBD1. This TCR came from a human donor in a cohort sampled during active COVID-19. The CDR3 DNA follows: TGTGCCAGCAGCGTGGCAGGGGACAGATATAATTCACCCCTCCACTTT. Protein: CASSVAGDRYNSPLHF. Looking up the rest from reference TRBV5-6 and TRBJ1-6 gives the full variable domain: DAGVTQSPTHLIKTRGQQVTLRCSPKSGHDTVSWYQQALGQGPQFIFQYYEEEERQRGNFPDRFSGHQFPNYSSELNVNALLLGDSALYLCASSVAGDRYNSPLHFGNGTRLTVT.